This entry lists 29 T cell receptor beta chains sequenced from one sample in a study of T cells in Graves' hyperthyroidism and ophthalmopathy (dated by TCRdb to between 2017 and 2020). The method behind the library was multiplex PCR. For sequencing, an Illumina HiSeq 2000 was employed. The TCR beta CDR3 regions were amplified from the RNA transcripts. For the first round of RT-PCR on the TCR CDR3, the HTBI primer set was used together with the Qiagen OneStep RT-PCR kit. TCRdb passed the public sequencing reads through fastp at Q25 and MiXCR, retaining productive beta sequences. Here each entry gathers all rows of one CDR3 protein and keeps the most common genes and DNA. For this sample the table gives about half a million distinct CDR3 sequences, of which around a quarter were detected only once. In total, the top ten clones hold 10% to 12% of the sample. What was sequenced was blood. The receptors were sampled from a woman in her thirties with Graves' ophthalmopathy.

This chain uses TRBV11-1 with TRBJ1-5; no reliable D call. Germline V gene sequence: CDR1 SGHAT, CDR2 FQDESV (reference sequence). The CDR3 length is 13 residues. Deletions cut 8 bases from V and 3 bases from J, with 11 bases between. In DNA form, the CDR3 reads TGTGCCAGCGGATCAGGTCCCAATCAGCCCCAGCATTTT. Translating it yields CASGSGPNQPQHF.

This clonotype has a handful of counts. V and J are TRBV5-1 and TRBJ2-7, with D possibly being TRBD2 (7 bases). CDR3 length: 14 amino acids. Germline V lookup: CDR1 SGHRS, CDR2 YFSETQ. The germline V and J ends were trimmed by 7 bases and 3 bases, with 17 bases remaining between them. The CDR3 region has the DNA TGCGCCAGCTCCGGACAGTCGGGGGGCTACGAGCAGTACTTC. This translates into CASSGQSGGYEQYF.

The chain combines TRBV2 with TRBJ1-2; D unresolved. The V gene's germline CDR1 is SNHLY and CDR2 FYNNEI. V was trimmed by 6 bases and J by 2 bases, leaving 10 bases between them. This CDR3 contains 13 residues. The CDR3: CASRRAGNYGYTF. Written as DNA, the CDR3 is TGTGCCAGCAGGAGGGCGGGGAACTATGGCTACACCTTC.

The chain uses TRBV2 and TRBJ2-7; D may be TRBD2 (6 bases). V lost 8 bases to trimming and J lost 11 bases, with 22 bases between them. This CDR3 spans 13 amino acids. Germline V gene sequence: CDR1 SNHLY, CDR2 FYNNEI. The CDR3 sequence: CASSGWRAEVEYF. The CDR3 nucleotides are TGTGCCAGCTCCGGTTGGAGGGCCGAGGTAGAGTACTTC.

This clonotype has only a few counts. The chain links TRBV20-1 to TRBJ1-2; TRBD1 might be the D (6 bases). Germline loops: CDR1 DFQATT, CDR2 SNEGSKA (reference sequence). The V end lost 4 bases, the J end lost 4 bases, and 16 bases lay between the germline ends. The CDR3 runs 14 residues. The CDR3 loop is CSAISQGKPYGYTF. Written as DNA, the CDR3 is TGCAGTGCTATAAGTCAGGGGAAACCCTATGGCTACACCTTC.

There are many counts of this clonotype. V is TRBV6-5 and J is TRBJ2-7; no clear D gene. The CDR3 sequence is 15 residues long. Germline V gene data show CDR1 as MNHEY and CDR2 as SVGAGI. V lost 2 bases and J 0 bases, leaving 11 bases between the germline ends. As DNA, the CDR3 is TGTGCCAGCAGTTACAGAGGTCTTCCCTCCTACGAGCAGTACTTC. Translation: CASSYRGLPSYEQYF.

J is TRBJ2-4 and V is TRBV27, with a tentative D call TRBD2 (6 bases). CDR3 length equals 19 residues. V was clipped by 5 bases and J by 0 bases, with 23 bases between them. CDR1 and CDR2 (germline): MNHEY, SMNVEV (reference sequence). The DNA for the CDR3 is TGTGCCAGCAGTCTCCCGGGACTTCCCGCCTCACTAGCCAAAAACATTCAGTACTTC. It is translated as CASSLPGLPASLAKNIQYF.

This clonotype was seen repeatedly, ten times or more. This chain uses TRBV30 with TRBJ1-1; possible D gene TRBD1, 5 bases. Germline V gene sequence: CDR1 GTSNPN, CDR2 SVGIG (reference sequence). V lost 1 base to trimming and J lost 10 bases, with 13 bases between them. The CDR3 is 12 residues long. The CDR3 here is CAWSGGVIGAFF. The CDR3 nucleotides are TGTGCCTGGAGTGGAGGGGTAATCGGAGCTTTCTTT.

The rearrangement uses TRBV4-2 and TRBJ2-1, with TRBD2 matching over 7 bases. Germline trimming cut 1 base from V and 2 bases from J; bases unmatched to any gene: 2. This CDR3 contains 15 residues. Germline lookup yields CDR1 LGHNA and CDR2 YNFKEQ. CDR3 protein: CASSQVSGAYNEQFF. CDR3 DNA sequence: TGTGCCAGCAGCCAAGTAAGCGGGGCCTACAATGAGCAGTTCTTC.

This clonotype has a count of ten or more. The gene calls are TRBV7-8 and TRBJ2-7, with 7 bases aligning to TRBD2. Germline V lookup: CDR1 SGHVS, CDR2 FQNEAQ. Germline trimming cut 6 bases from V and 2 bases from J; bases unmatched to any gene: 10. This CDR3 comprises 15 residues. The CDR3 nucleotides are TGTGCCAGCAGTCCTTACCGGGGGGAACCCTACGAGCAGTACTTC. Translating it yields CASSPYRGEPYEQYF.

V gene TRBV27 combines with J gene TRBJ1-6; D is ambiguous. This CDR3 is 14 amino acids long. Germline V CDR1 and CDR2: MNHEY, SMNVEV (reference sequence). V lost 4 bases and J lost 0, with 4 bases in between. CDR3 sequence (DNA): TGTGCCAGCAGTTGGACCTCCTATAATTCACCCCTCCACTTT. It encodes CASSWTSYNSPLHF.

This clonotype has just a few counts. The chain couples TRBV19 to TRBJ2-2; a possible D gene is TRBD1 (6 bases). This CDR3 is 14 amino acids long. Germline V gives CDR1 LNHDA, CDR2 SQIVND (reference sequence). With 5 bases removed from V and 7 bases from J, the gap between germline ends came to 14 bases. The CDR3 here is CASSATGRGGELFF. The CDR3 nucleotides read TGTGCCAGTAGTGCAACAGGGCGAGGCGGGGAGCTGTTTTTT.

The sample holds many counts of this clonotype. J is TRBJ1-2 and V is TRBV29-1; D remains ambiguous. V lost 3 bases and J lost 4, with 12 bases in between. CDR1 is SQVTM and CDR2 is ANQGSEA in the germline V gene. This CDR3 spans 13 amino acids. CDR3 residues: CSVDPPGTYGYTF. The DNA of the CDR3 is TGCAGCGTTGATCCCCCGGGTACCTATGGCTACACCTTC.

CDR3 region: CASSSSGVVETQYF. DNA for the CDR3: TGTGCCAGCAGTTCTTCAGGGGTTGTAGAGACCCAGTACTTC. J is TRBJ2-5 and V is TRBV12-3 or TRBV12-4, with D possibly being TRBD1 (6 bases). The CDR3 length is 14 residues. Trimming stripped 4 bases from V and 4 bases from J, with 13 bases between.

This clonotype was seen more than once but under ten times. The chain uses TRBV28 and TRBJ2-2; D is perhaps TRBD2 (6 bases). The germline V gene has CDR1 MDHEN and CDR2 SYDVKM. There are 16 residues in the CDR3. V lost 3 bases and J lost 4, with 15 bases in between. The CDR3 protein is CASSLVGEASTGELFF. The CDR3 DNA follows: TGTGCCAGCAGTTTGGTTGGGGAGGCGAGCACCGGGGAGCTGTTTTTT.

This chain connects TRBV27 to TRBJ2-7; D is perhaps TRBD1 or TRBD2 (6 bases each). Germline CDR1 reads MNHEY; CDR2 reads SMNVEV (reference sequence). CDR3 length: 14 amino acids. V lost 3 bases to trimming and J lost 6 bases, with 15 bases between them. The CDR3 bases are TGTGCCAGCAGTTTGGTAGGGGGGAGGATCGAGCAGTACTTC. Its protein is CASSLVGGRIEQYF.

The chain links TRBV15 to TRBJ2-5; no reliable D call. The CDR3 has 11 amino acids. V gave up 3 bases and J gave up 5 bases, with 4 bases separating them. The germline CDR1 and CDR2 sequences are LNHNV and YYDKDF (reference sequence). The CDR3 DNA sequence: TGTGCCACCAGCAGTTCGGAGACCCAGTACTTC. This encodes CATSSSETQYF.

There are a few counts of this clonotype. This chain links TRBV6-1 with TRBJ1-1, with D perhaps matching TRBD1 (6 bases). The CDR3 length is 13 residues. The germline V gene has CDR1 MNHNS and CDR2 SASEGT. Trimming pared 6 bases from V and 6 bases from J, leaving 14 bases between. In DNA, the CDR3 is TGTGCCAGCAGGACGGGGGGCAGCGCTGAAGCTTTCTTT. As protein: CASRTGGSAEAFF.

The CDR3 reads CAALGEGTGELFF. CDR3 coding DNA: TGTGCCGCTCTGGGGGAGGGGACCGGGGAGCTGTTTTTT. The rearrangement links TRBV28 to TRBJ2-2; 7 nucleotides match TRBD2. The CDR3 has 13 residues. Trimming removed 11 bases from V and 5 bases from J; junction bases left unmatched: 8. CDR1 and CDR2 from the germline V gene are MDHEN and SYDVKM.

This clonotype was observed many times. The gene calls are TRBV13 and TRBJ1-1; 7 positions match TRBD1. CDR3 length equals 15 residues. Germline-derived CDR1 and CDR2 are PRHDT and FYEKMQ (reference sequence). Trimming removed 5 bases from V and 0 bases from J; junction bases left unmatched: 6. This chain's CDR3 is CASSEGGRLNTEAFF. Written as DNA, the CDR3 is TGTGCCAGCAGCGAAGGGGGCCGGTTGAACACTGAAGCTTTCTTT. Combining the CDR3 with reference TRBV13 and TRBJ1-1 gives the whole variable domain AAGVIQSPRHLIKEKRETATLKCYPIPRHDTVYWYQQGPGQDPQFLISFYEKMQSDKGSIPDRFSAQQFSDYHSELNMSSLELGDSALYFCASSEGGRLNTEAFFGQGTRLTVV.

Many counts were recorded for this clonotype. The rearrangement uses TRBV14 and TRBJ1-2; the match to TRBD1 covers 7 bases. CDR1 is SGHDN and CDR2 is FVKESK in the germline V gene. CDR3 length: 15 residues. V lost 2 bases, J lost 4 bases, and 7 bases stayed unmatched. The DNA for the CDR3 is TGTGCCAGCAGCCAAATGACAGGGTGGGCCTATGGCTACACCTTC. Amino acid sequence: CASSQMTGWAYGYTF.

There are a few counts of this clonotype. This sequence joins TRBV6-1 and TRBJ1-6; weak D call: TRBD1 (5 bases). The CDR3 contains 15 residues. Trimming stripped 1 base from V and 7 bases from J, with 11 bases between. The germline CDR1 and CDR2 sequences are MNHNS and SASEGT. The CDR3 DNA reads TGTGCCAGCAGTGAAGAGCAGGGAGGAAATTCACCCCTCCACTTT. As protein: CASSEEQGGNSPLHF.

This clonotype was detected ten times or more. The chain couples TRBV19 to TRBJ1-2; 7 bases line up with TRBD1. V lost 6 bases to trimming and J lost 6 bases; unmatched junction nucleotides: 4. Germline CDR1 reads LNHDA; CDR2 reads SQIVND (reference sequence). This CDR3 region has 12 residues. CDR3 in DNA: TGTGCCAGTAGGGCAGGGGGTAATGGCTACACCTTC. This gives the protein CASRAGGNGYTF.

This sequence joins TRBV7-2 and TRBJ1-5, with 8 bases lining up with TRBD1. Germline CDR1 is SGHTA and CDR2 is FQGNSA. CDR3 length equals 14 residues. J lost 6 bases, V lost 3 bases, and 4 bases had no gene match. The CDR3, as DNA: TGTGCCAGCAGCTTCCTACAGGGGGGTCAGCCCCAGCATTTT. Its protein product is CASSFLQGGQPQHF.

This clonotype was seen ten or more times. The chain links TRBV5-1 to TRBJ2-2; the D gene is possibly TRBD2 (5 bases). In germline, CDR1 is SGHRS, CDR2 YFSETQ. Trimming removed 0 bases at V and 7 bases at J, with 13 bases between. The CDR3 extends over 15 amino acids. The DNA of the CDR3 is TGCGCCAGCAGCTTGGTTGGAGGAGGTAACGGGGAGCTGTTTTTT. It specifies CASSLVGGGNGELFF.

Many counts were recorded for this clonotype. V gene TRBV7-2 combines with J gene TRBJ2-7; D unresolved. In germline, CDR1 is SGHTA, CDR2 FQGNSA. This CDR3 has 13 residues. The ends were cut back, 3 bases at V and 2 bases at J, with 8 bases in the middle. The CDR3 protein is CASSFQATYEQYF. The DNA of the CDR3 is TGTGCCAGCAGCTTCCAGGCCACCTACGAGCAGTACTTC.

This clonotype was picked up many times. The CDR3 loop reads CASSYEGNYEQYF. CDR3 coding DNA: TGTGCCAGCAGTTACGAGGGTAACTACGAGCAGTACTTC. The gene calls are TRBV6-5 and TRBJ2-7, with a tentative D call TRBD2 (5 bases). This CDR3 contains 13 residues. V gave up 2 bases and J gave up 3 bases, with 8 bases separating them. Germline values: CDR1 MNHEY, CDR2 SVGAGI.

This clonotype was found a few times. The chain recombines TRBV6-5 with TRBJ1-5; 7 bases are a match to TRBD1. The trim removed 0 bases at V and 3 bases at J, leaving 5 bases unmatched. Per germline, CDR1 MNHEY and CDR2 SVGAGI. This CDR3 contains 16 residues. This CDR3 is CASSYSTGAANQPQHF. Here the CDR3 DNA reads TGTGCCAGCAGTTACTCCACAGGGGCAGCCAATCAGCCCCAGCATTTT.

The table lists this clonotype with many counts. V usage is TRBV12-3 or TRBV12-4 and J usage is TRBJ2-2, with D unresolved. V lost 7 bases and J 6 bases, leaving 6 bases between the germline ends. The CDR3 has 11 residues. The CDR3 here is CASNEAGELFF. The CDR3 region has the DNA TGTGCCAGCAATGAGGCCGGGGAGCTGTTTTTT.